These 27 T cell receptor beta chains originate from one sample sequenced in a study of response to subunit inactivated influenza vaccine. TCRdb processed the RT-PCR reads anew with MiXCR; each CDR3 protein has one entry. The data show roughly 550,000 distinct CDR3 sequences, with less than 25% seen just once and 2.5% to 3.5% held by the top ten. These data were likewise used in another study, on T cells expressing NK-cell markers. That paper adds: 5'RACE template switching with UMIs produced the TCR beta cDNA.

The sequencing here drew on CD4+ T cells sorted from PBMCs, taken roughly 13 days after vaccination. These receptors were obtained from a man aged 50-60 years who received an inactivated influenza vaccine.

The chain combines TRBV20-1 with TRBJ2-3; no definite D call. The CDR3 spans 12 residues. Germline V gene lookup returns CDR1 DFQATT and CDR2 SNEGSKA (reference sequence). V lost 6 bases and J lost 2, with 9 bases in between. CDR3 loop: CSARRNTDTQYF. In nucleotides, the CDR3 is TGCAGTGCCAGACGTAACACAGATACGCAGTATTTT.

The CDR3 reads CASSPRAGVHEQYF. The CDR3 bases are TGTGCCAGCTCACCACGGGCGGGGGTACACGAGCAGTACTTC. The chain uses TRBV18 and TRBJ2-7; TRBD2 aligns across 7 bases. CDR1 is KGHSH, CDR2 LQKENI, per germline. This CDR3 region has 14 residues. V trimming: 1 base; J trimming: 5 bases; junction bases outside the gene matches: 5. The whole variable domain, filled in from reference TRBV18 and TRBJ2-7, reads NAGVMQNPRHLVRRRGQEARLRCSPMKGHSHVYWYRQLPEEGLKFMVYLQKENIIDESGMPKERFSAEFPKEGPSILRIQQVVRGDSAAYFCASSPRAGVHEQYFGPGTRLTVT.

This clonotype was picked up a small number of times. The chain has TRBV7-2 and TRBJ2-7, with 7 bases that match TRBD2. Germline CDR1 and CDR2: SGHTA and FQGNSA. The CDR3 runs to 14 residues. V trimming: 5 bases; J trimming: 6 bases; junction bases outside the gene matches: 10. This CDR3 reads CASSLVWEGSEQYF. In DNA form, the CDR3 reads TGTGCCAGCAGCCTGGTTTGGGAGGGGAGCGAGCAGTACTTC.

V usage is TRBV4-3 and J usage is TRBJ2-2; D remains unclear. The V gene's germline CDR1 is LGHNA and CDR2 YSLEER. The CDR3 sequence is 16 residues long. V was clipped by 0 bases and J by 1 base, with 9 bases between them. CDR3 sequence reads: CASSQEVGKNTGELFF. In DNA form, the CDR3 reads TGCGCCAGCAGCCAAGAAGTGGGCAAGAACACCGGGGAGCTGTTTTTT.

The chain joins TRBV20-1 to TRBJ2-4; TRBD1 might be the D (5 bases). This CDR3 is 14 amino acids long. Trimming stripped 0 bases from V and 3 bases from J, with 9 bases between. CDR1 DFQATT and CDR2 SNEGSKA come from the germline V gene (reference sequence). The chain's CDR3 is CSARDLGDKNIQYF. In nucleotides, the CDR3 is TGCAGTGCTAGAGATTTAGGGGACAAAAACATTCAGTACTTC.

The gene calls are TRBV7-8 and TRBJ2-3; D may be TRBD1 or TRBD2 (6 bases each). Looked up from germline, CDR1 is SGHVS and CDR2 is FQNEAQ. Trimming cost V 5 bases and J 1 base, with 13 bases left between them. CDR3 length: 15 residues. The CDR3 protein is CASSRRGVGTDTQYF. For the CDR3, the DNA is TGTGCCAGCAGCCGAAGGGGGGTTGGCACAGATACGCAGTATTTT.

This clonotype was observed a few times. The rearrangement links TRBV5-1 to TRBJ2-7; the D gene is possibly TRBD1 (6 bases). CDR1 and CDR2 (germline): SGHRS, YFSETQ. The CDR3 has 15 residues. V was cut by 1 base and J by 3 bases, with 14 bases left in between. CDR3 loop: CASSLNGRGLYEQYF. The CDR3 DNA is TGCGCCAGCAGCTTGAATGGCAGGGGCCTCTACGAGCAGTACTTC.

This clonotype appeared a few times. The V and J genes are TRBV15 and TRBJ2-5, with TRBD1 as a possible D gene (5 bases). The CDR3 length is 16 residues. Germline CDR1 is LNHNV and CDR2 is YYDKDF (reference sequence). Trimming cost V 0 bases and J 2 bases, with 13 bases left between them. This CDR3 reads CATSRDLRGNQETQYF. CDR3 in DNA: TGTGCCACCAGCAGAGACCTTAGGGGTAATCAAGAGACCCAGTACTTC.

CDR3 sequence: CASSDLTGVVNGYTF. The CDR3, as DNA: TGTGCCAGCAGTGATTTGACCGGGGTCGTCAATGGCTACACCTTC. The rearrangement joins TRBV25-1 to TRBJ1-2; D not certain. CDR1 and CDR2 from the germline V gene are MGHDK and SYGVNS. This CDR3 comprises 15 residues. Trimming cost V 3 bases and J 6 bases, with 17 bases left between them.

The rearrangement uses TRBV3-1 and TRBJ2-1; possibly TRBD2 for D (5 bases). Germline V CDR1 and CDR2: LGHDT, YNNKEL (reference sequence). The CDR3 extends over 13 amino acids. Trimming stripped 0 bases from V and 10 bases from J, with 10 bases between. The DNA of the CDR3 is TGTGCCAGCAGCCAAGACCCGAGGGCCGAGCAGTTCTTC. Translation: CASSQDPRAEQFF.

V is TRBV5-1 and J is TRBJ2-1; 9 bases match TRBD2. J gave up 2 bases and V 4 bases, and 7 bases lay outside the gene matches. This CDR3 has 16 amino acids. Per germline, CDR1 SGHRS and CDR2 YFSETQ. CDR3 DNA sequence: TGCGCCAGCAGCAGAAATAGCGGGGGCGCCTACAATGAGCAGTTCTTC. Its translation is CASSRNSGGAYNEQFF.

V gene TRBV12-3 or TRBV12-4 combines with J gene TRBJ2-3, with D tentatively TRBD1 (5 bases). The CDR3 is 15 amino acids. The V end lost 10 bases, the J end lost 4 bases, and 21 bases lay between the germline ends. CDR3 DNA: TGTGCCAACAGGCTAAGAGTGTTATCGTCAGATACGCAGTATTTT. It codes for CANRLRVLSSDTQYF.

This chain joins TRBV28 and TRBJ2-6; D perhaps matches TRBD2 (6 bases). The V and J ends lost 3 bases and 0 bases respectively, with 15 bases between them. There are 18 residues in the CDR3. The germline V gene has CDR1 MDHEN and CDR2 SYDVKM. CDR3 residues: CASSLGGPPGSGANVLTF. The CDR3 DNA sequence: TGTGCCAGCAGTTTGGGGGGTCCCCCGGGCTCTGGGGCCAACGTCCTGACTTTC.

In nucleotides, the CDR3 is TGTGCCAGCAGTCCGACGTATGTGGAGACCCAGTACTTC. Amino acids: CASSPTYVETQYF. V is TRBV27 and J is TRBJ2-5; no firm D call. The germline CDR1 and CDR2 sequences are MNHEY and SMNVEV (reference sequence). This CDR3 spans 13 amino acids. Trimming removed 5 bases from V and 5 bases from J, with 12 bases in between.

The chain is built from TRBV20-1 and TRBJ1-3; D is undetermined. Germline V gene lookup returns CDR1 DFQATT and CDR2 SNEGSKA (reference sequence). The V gene lost 3 bases and the J gene lost 2 bases, with 11 bases spanning the gap. The CDR3 spans 14 residues. CDR3 DNA: TGCAGTGCTAGTAAGGTCAACGCTGGAAACACCATATATTTT. The encoded protein is CSASKVNAGNTIYF.

The table lists this clonotype with many counts. The chain links TRBV5-1 to TRBJ1-1; 7 bases are a match to TRBD1. The CDR3 sequence is 13 residues long. The V gene end was trimmed by 4 bases and the J gene end by 2 bases; junction bases not matched to a gene: 2. Germline values: CDR1 SGHRS, CDR2 YFSETQ. CDR3: CASSRDSNTEAFF. CDR3 DNA: TGCGCCAGCAGCCGGGACAGCAACACTGAAGCTTTCTTT.

This clonotype showed up just a few times. The rearrangement links TRBV6-1 to TRBJ1-1; no clear D gene. V was clipped by 0 bases and J by 10 bases, with 12 bases between them. From germline, CDR1 is MNHNS and CDR2 SASEGT. The CDR3 consists of 13 residues. CDR3 sequence: CASSEALARRAFF. As DNA, the CDR3 is TGTGCCAGCAGTGAAGCATTGGCTCGGAGAGCTTTCTTT.

This clonotype was detected a few times. This chain uses TRBV7-9 with TRBJ1-2, with TRBD1 as a possible D gene (5 bases). Trimming shortened V by 3 bases and J by 8 bases, and 16 bases separated the two germline ends. The CDR3 consists of 14 residues. CDR1 SEHNR and CDR2 FQNEAQ come from the germline V gene (reference sequence). The CDR3 nucleotides read TGTGCCAGCAGCTTCCCAGGGACTGGTGTGGGCTACACCTTC. Protein product: CASSFPGTGVGYTF.

This clonotype appeared many times. The V call is TRBV7-2, the J call TRBJ2-1; 7 positions agree with TRBD2. This CDR3 has 14 residues. Losses at the gene ends were 1 base for V and 8 bases for J; bases not matched to a gene: 5. CDR1 is SGHTA, CDR2 FQGNSA, per germline. CDR3 protein: CASSLGGSQHEQFF. In DNA form, the CDR3 reads TGTGCCAGCAGCTTAGGCGGGAGTCAGCATGAGCAGTTCTTC.

This clonotype was picked up many times. V usage is TRBV4-3 and J usage is TRBJ2-3; the D gene is possibly TRBD1 (6 bases). V lost 1 base and J lost 0, with 14 bases in between. The germline gives CDR1 LGHNA, CDR2 YSLEER. This CDR3 is 17 amino acids long. CDR3 protein: CASSQVQGRQSTDTQYF. The CDR3 DNA reads as TGCGCCAGCAGCCAAGTACAGGGAAGGCAGAGCACAGATACGCAGTATTTT.

This chain connects TRBV20-1 to TRBJ2-5, with D possibly called TRBD1 or TRBD2 (6 bases each). Per germline, CDR1 DFQATT and CDR2 SNEGSKA (reference sequence). The CDR3 is 15 amino acids. Trimming pared 0 bases from V and 5 bases from J, leaving 16 bases between. The CDR3 loop is CSARDTRGEGETQYF. The CDR3 nucleotides read TGCAGTGCTAGAGATACGAGGGGGGAAGGCGAGACCCAGTACTTC.

This clonotype has ten or more counts. The V gene is TRBV7-9, the J gene TRBJ1-5; D call uncertain. This CDR3 has 12 residues. Per germline, CDR1 SEHNR and CDR2 FQNEAQ (reference sequence). V lost 3 bases, J lost 3 bases, and 3 bases lay in between. CDR3 DNA sequence: TGTGCCAGCAGCTTGGACAATCAGCCCCAGCATTTT. It is translated as CASSLDNQPQHF. Together with reference TRBV7-9 and TRBJ1-5, the CDR3 gives the full variable domain: DTGVSQNPRHKITKRGQNVTFRCDPISEHNRLYWYRQTLGQGPEFLTYFQNEAQLEKSRLLSDRFSAERPKGSFSTLEIQRTEQGDSAMYLCASSLDNQPQHFGDGTRLSIL.

V gene TRBV29-1 combines with J gene TRBJ1-1, with TRBD1 as a possible D gene (6 bases). CDR3 length: 13 amino acids. V was cut by 3 bases and J by 4 bases, with 12 bases left in between. CDR1 is SQVTM and CDR2 is ANQGSEA in the germline V gene. CDR3 protein: CSVEIQGGTEAFF. The CDR3, as DNA: TGCAGCGTTGAGATACAGGGTGGCACTGAAGCTTTCTTT.

Only a few counts were recorded for this clonotype. The chain links TRBV12-3 or TRBV12-4 to TRBJ2-5, with D possibly being TRBD1 (5 bases). The CDR3 contains 14 residues. Trimming pared 5 bases from V and 4 bases from J, leaving 14 bases between. CDR3 DNA sequence: TGTGCCAGCAGTCGCCAGGGTAGGGGAGAGACCCAGTACTTC. Its protein product is CASSRQGRGETQYF.

V usage is TRBV10-3 and J usage is TRBJ1-6; weak D call: TRBD1 (6 bases). The CDR3 sequence is 14 residues long. Deletions cut 7 bases from V and 8 bases from J, with 15 bases between. Germline values: CDR1 ENHRY, CDR2 SYGVKD. Written as DNA, the CDR3 is TGTGCCATCACACAGGGCCTGGGGGATTCACCCCTCCACTTT. Amino acid sequence: CAITQGLGDSPLHF.

This clonotype occurred a few times. The chain couples TRBV20-1 to TRBJ2-1; no definite D call. With 1 base removed from V and 2 bases from J, the gap between germline ends came to 9 bases. The V gene's germline CDR1 is DFQATT and CDR2 SNEGSKA (reference sequence). The CDR3 runs 14 residues. DNA of the CDR3: TGCAGTGCTAGAGGACACAATGCCTACAATGAGCAGTTCTTC. Amino acids: CSARGHNAYNEQFF.

The table lists this clonotype with many counts. The chain employs TRBV11-3 and TRBJ2-2, with 9 positions matching TRBD1. After removal of 6 bases from V and 6 bases from J, the junction contained 5 bases not matched to a gene. The germline CDR1 and CDR2 sequences are SGHNT and YENEEA. This CDR3 contains 14 residues. This CDR3 is CASRAGTGSGELFF. In DNA form, the CDR3 reads TGTGCCAGCAGGGCCGGGACAGGGTCCGGGGAGCTGTTTTTT.